The clone carrying this T cell receptor beta chain was seen at least ten times. Its specificity is unknown. The CDR3 extends over 14 amino acids. Germline V lookup: CDR1 MNHEY, CDR2 SVGAGI. The germline V and J ends were trimmed by 5 bases and 0 bases, with 10 bases remaining between them. It was with previously described methods and listed TCR primers that bulk TCR libraries were made. Via MiXCR, TCRdb re-called the PCR reads, giving one row per CDR3 protein. Seen here are around 460,000 distinct CDR3 sequences, 25% observed once, and the top ten hold 0.7% to 0.9%. The entry originates in a study of molecular identifiers for immune sequencing clone quantification. Regarding the study as a whole: Beyond 20 RNA copies, clones held over 99% of effector molecules, compared with under 1% in naive cells.

Sorted cells numbering roughly 19,000 to 1,000,000, with 10%, 30% or 50% RNA, yielded the naive CD8 libraries. For naive CD8 T cells, sorting used the CD8+CD4-CCR7+CD45RA+ phenotype. The chain employs TRBV6-5 and TRBJ2-5, with D unclear. Sequenced sample: naive CD8+ T cells from blood, with Jurkat cell RNA spiked in. Regarding subset: FACS-sorted CD8+CD4-CCR7+CD45RA+ naive T cells. The receptor's source is a human donor in good health. Some libraries in this study had Jurkat cell RNA spiked in. CDR3 in DNA: TGTGCCAGCAGTCGGTGGGCAAACCAAGAGACCCAGTACTTC. It is translated as CASSRWANQETQYF.